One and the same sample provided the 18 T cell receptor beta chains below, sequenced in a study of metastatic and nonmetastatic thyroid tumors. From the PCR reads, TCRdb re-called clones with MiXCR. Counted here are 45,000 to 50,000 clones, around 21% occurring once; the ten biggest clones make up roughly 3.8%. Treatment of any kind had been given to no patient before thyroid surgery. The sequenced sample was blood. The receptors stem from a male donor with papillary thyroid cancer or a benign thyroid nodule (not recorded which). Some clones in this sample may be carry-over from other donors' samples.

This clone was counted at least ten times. As DNA, the CDR3 is TGTGCCAGCAGAGCCAGTGGCGGCTCCTATAATTCACCCCTCCACTTT. This translates into CASRASGGSYNSPLHF. The chain employs TRBV28 and TRBJ1-6, with D hard to call. The CDR3 runs 16 residues. Trimming shortened V by 6 bases and J by 0 bases, and 12 bases separated the two germline ends. Germline V gives CDR1 MDHEN, CDR2 SYDVKM.

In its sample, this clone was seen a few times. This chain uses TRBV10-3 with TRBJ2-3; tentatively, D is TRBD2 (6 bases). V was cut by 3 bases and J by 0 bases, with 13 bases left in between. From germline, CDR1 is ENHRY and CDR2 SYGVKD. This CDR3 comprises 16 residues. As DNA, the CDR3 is TGTGCCATCAGTGAATCCGGGGGACTTAGCACAGATACGCAGTATTTT. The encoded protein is CAISESGGLSTDTQYF.

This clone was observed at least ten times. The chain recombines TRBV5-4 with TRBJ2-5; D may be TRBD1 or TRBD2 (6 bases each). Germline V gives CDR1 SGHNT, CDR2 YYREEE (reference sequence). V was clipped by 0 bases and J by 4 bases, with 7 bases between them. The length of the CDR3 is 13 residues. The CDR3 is CASSLAGAETQYF. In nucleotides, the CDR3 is TGTGCCAGCAGCTTGGCGGGGGCAGAGACCCAGTACTTC. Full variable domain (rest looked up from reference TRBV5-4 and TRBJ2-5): ETGVTQSPTHLIKTRGQQVTLRCSSQSGHNTVSWYQQALGQGPQFIFQYYREEENGRGNFPPRFSGLQFPNYSSELNVNALELDDSALYLCASSLAGAETQYFGPGTRLLVL.

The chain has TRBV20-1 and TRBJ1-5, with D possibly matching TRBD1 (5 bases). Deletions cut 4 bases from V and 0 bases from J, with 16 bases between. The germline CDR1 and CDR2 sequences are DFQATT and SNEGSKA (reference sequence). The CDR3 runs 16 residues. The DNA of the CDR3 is TGCAGTGCTACTATACCGGGACTCGGTAGCAATCAGCCCCAGCATTTT. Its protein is CSATIPGLGSNQPQHF.

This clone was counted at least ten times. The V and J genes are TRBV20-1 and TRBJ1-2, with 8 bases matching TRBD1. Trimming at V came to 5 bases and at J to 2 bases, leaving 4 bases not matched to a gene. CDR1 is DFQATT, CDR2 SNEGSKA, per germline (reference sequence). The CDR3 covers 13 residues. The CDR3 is CSAQDRANYGYTF. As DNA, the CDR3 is TGCAGTGCTCAGGACAGGGCGAACTATGGCTACACCTTC.

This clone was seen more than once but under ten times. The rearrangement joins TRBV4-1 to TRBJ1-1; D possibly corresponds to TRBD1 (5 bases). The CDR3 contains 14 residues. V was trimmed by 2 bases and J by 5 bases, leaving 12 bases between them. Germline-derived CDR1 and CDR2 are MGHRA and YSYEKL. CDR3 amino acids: CASSQPGAGTEAFF. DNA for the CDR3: TGCGCCAGCAGCCAACCCGGGGCAGGGACTGAAGCTTTCTTT.

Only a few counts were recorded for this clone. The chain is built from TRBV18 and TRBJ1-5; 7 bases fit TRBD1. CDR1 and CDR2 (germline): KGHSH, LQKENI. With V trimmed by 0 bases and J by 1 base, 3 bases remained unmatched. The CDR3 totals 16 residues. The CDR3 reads CASSPPDRASNQPQHF. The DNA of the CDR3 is TGTGCCAGCTCACCACCCGACAGGGCAAGCAATCAGCCCCAGCATTTT. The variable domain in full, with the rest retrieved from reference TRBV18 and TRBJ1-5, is NAGVMQNPRHLVRRRGQEARLRCSPMKGHSHVYWYRQLPEEGLKFMVYLQKENIIDESGMPKERFSAEFPKEGPSILRIQQVVRGDSAAYFCASSPPDRASNQPQHFGDGTRLSIL.

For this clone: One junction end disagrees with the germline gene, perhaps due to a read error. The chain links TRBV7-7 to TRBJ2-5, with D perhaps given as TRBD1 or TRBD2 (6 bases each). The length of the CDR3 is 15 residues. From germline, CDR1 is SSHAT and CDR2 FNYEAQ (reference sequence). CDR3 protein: CASSLAVNSGQTKYF. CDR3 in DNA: TGTGCTAGCAGCTTAGCCGTGAATAGCGGACAGACCAAGTACTTC.

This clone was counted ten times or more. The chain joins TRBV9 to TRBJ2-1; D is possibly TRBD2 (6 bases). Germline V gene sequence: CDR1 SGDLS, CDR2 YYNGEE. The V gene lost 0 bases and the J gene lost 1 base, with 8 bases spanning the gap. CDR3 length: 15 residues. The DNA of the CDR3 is TGTGCCAGCAGCGTAGTCGGGGGTTCCTACAATGAGCAGTTCTTC. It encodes CASSVVGGSYNEQFF.

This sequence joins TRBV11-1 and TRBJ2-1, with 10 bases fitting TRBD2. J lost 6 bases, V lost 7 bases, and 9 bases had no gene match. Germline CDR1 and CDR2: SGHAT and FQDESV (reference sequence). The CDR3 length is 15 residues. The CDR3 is CASIQGLADTNEQFF. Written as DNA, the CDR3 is TGTGCCAGCATCCAAGGACTAGCGGATACCAATGAGCAGTTCTTC.

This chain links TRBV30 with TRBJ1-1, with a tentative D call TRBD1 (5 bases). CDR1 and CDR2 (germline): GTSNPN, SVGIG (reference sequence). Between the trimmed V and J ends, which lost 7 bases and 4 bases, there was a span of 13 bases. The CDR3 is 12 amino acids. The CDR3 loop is CALGPTGTEAFF. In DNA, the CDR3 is TGTGCCTTGGGACCTACGGGCACTGAAGCTTTCTTT.

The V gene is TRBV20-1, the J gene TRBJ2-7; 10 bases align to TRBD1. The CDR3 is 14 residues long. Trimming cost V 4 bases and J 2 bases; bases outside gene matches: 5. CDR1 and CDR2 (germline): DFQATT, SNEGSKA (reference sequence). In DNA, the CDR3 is TGCAGTGCTACTGACAGGGGGCTTGCCTACGAGCAGTACTTC. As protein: CSATDRGLAYEQYF.

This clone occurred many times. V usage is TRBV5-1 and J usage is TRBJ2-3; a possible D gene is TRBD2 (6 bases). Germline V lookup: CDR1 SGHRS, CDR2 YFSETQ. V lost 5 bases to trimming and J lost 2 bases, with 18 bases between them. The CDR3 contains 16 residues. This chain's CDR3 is CASRFAWGVDTDTQYF. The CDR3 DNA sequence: TGCGCCAGCAGGTTTGCATGGGGGGTAGACACAGATACGCAGTATTTT.

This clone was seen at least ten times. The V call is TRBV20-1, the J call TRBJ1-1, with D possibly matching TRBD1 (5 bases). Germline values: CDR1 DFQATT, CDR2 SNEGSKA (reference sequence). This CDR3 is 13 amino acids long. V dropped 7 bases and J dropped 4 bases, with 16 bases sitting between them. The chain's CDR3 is CSVPGTLGTEAFF. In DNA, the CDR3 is TGCAGTGTCCCTGGGACGTTGGGCACTGAAGCTTTCTTT.

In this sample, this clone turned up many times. The CDR3 protein is CASSPDRGRDTQYF. The DNA for the CDR3 is TGTGCCAGCAGCCCGGACAGGGGTAGAGATACGCAGTATTTT. The gene calls are TRBV7-8 and TRBJ2-3; 9 positions agree with TRBD1. The CDR3 spans 14 residues. V gave up 5 bases and J gave up 5 bases; unmatched junction bases: 5. Germline CDR1 SGHVS, CDR2 FQNEAQ. The whole variable domain, remainder taken from reference TRBV7-8 and TRBJ2-3, is GAGVSQSPRYKVAKRGQDVALRCDPISGHVSLFWYQQALGQGPEFLTYFQNEAQLDKSGLPSDRFFAERPEGSVSTLKIQRTQQEDSAVYLCASSPDRGRDTQYFGPGTRLTVL.

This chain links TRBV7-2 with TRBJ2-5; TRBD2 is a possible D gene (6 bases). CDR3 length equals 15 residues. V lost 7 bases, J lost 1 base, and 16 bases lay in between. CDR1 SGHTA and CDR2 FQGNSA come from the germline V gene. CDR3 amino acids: CASNLGLGGQETQYF. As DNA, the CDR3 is TGTGCCAGCAACTTGGGGCTCGGGGGCCAAGAGACCCAGTACTTC.

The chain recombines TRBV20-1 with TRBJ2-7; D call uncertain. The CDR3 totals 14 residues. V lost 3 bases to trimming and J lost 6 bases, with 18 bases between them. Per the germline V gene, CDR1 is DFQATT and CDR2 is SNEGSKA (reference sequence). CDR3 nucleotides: TGCAGTGCTAGCGCCACTAATTCGGGCCTCGAGCAGTACTTC. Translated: CSASATNSGLEQYF.

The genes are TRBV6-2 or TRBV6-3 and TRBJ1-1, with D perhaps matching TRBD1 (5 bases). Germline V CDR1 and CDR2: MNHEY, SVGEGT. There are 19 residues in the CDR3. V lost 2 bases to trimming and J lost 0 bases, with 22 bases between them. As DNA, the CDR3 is TGTGCCAGCAGTTACCGTGCTATTTGGGGGATTGTAATGAACACTGAAGCTTTCTTT. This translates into CASSYRAIWGIVMNTEAFF.